This T cell receptor beta chain came from a study of beta chain features in type 1 diabetes. This clone was counted between two and nine times. Its specificity is unknown. Study outcomes and limitations: Moderate but significant shortening of TCRB CDR3s was recorded in all four CD4+ subsets from Type 1 diabetes patients. PCR might favor shorter templates, equally in patients and controls.

Of the isolated RNA, all was reverse transcribed, and so the sequenced material was expressed TCRB transcripts. The assay was immunoSEQ multiplex PCR, and TCRdb's table has in-frame clones only and misses some. The sample has roughly 280,000 clones, roughly a quarter seen once; the top ten hold about 0.012%. The clonotype was recovered from a woman in her 30s with type 1 diabetes. Material for sequencing was naive CD4+ T cells from blood.

The DNA of the CDR3 is TGCGCCAGCAGTCACCAGAAACAGGGGAACACTGAAGCTTTCTTT. Translation: CASSHQKQGNTEAFF. J is TRBJ1-1 and V is TRBV4-1; TRBD1 might be the D (6 bases). Trimming stripped 6 bases from V and 1 base from J, with 15 bases between. Germline CDR1 is MGHRA and CDR2 is YSYEKL. This CDR3 spans 15 amino acids.